This T cell receptor (beta chain) was recorded in a study of blood T cell repertoires in COVID-19. Some clones are missing from TCRdb's copy, which holds only in-frame ones; the method was immunoSEQ multiplex PCR. The sample lists almost 35,000 clones; more than 75% were seen once. Germline V gene data show CDR1 as GTSNPN and CDR2 as SVGIG (reference sequence). The CDR3 length is 15 residues. The V gene lost 3 bases and the J gene lost 2 bases, with 17 bases spanning the gap. The sequencing input was peripheral blood. The source is a man at least 80 years old with acute or convalescent COVID-19. The chain combines TRBV30 with TRBJ2-7; D call uncertain. CDR3 nucleotide sequence: TGTGCCTGGAGCCCACCGGTTTTATCGGCCTACGAGCAGTACTTC. Amino acids: CAWSPPVLSAYEQYF.